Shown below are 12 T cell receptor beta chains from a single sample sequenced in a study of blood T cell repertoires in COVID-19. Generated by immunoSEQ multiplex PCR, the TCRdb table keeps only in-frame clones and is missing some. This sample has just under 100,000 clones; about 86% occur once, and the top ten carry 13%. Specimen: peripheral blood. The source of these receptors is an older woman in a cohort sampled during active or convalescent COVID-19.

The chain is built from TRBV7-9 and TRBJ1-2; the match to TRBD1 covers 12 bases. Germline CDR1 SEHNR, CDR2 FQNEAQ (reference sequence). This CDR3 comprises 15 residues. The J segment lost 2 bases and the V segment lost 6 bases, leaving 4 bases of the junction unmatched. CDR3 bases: TGTGCCAGCAGGGGACAGGGGGCGCAAAACTATGGCTACACCTTC. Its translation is CASRGQGAQNYGYTF.

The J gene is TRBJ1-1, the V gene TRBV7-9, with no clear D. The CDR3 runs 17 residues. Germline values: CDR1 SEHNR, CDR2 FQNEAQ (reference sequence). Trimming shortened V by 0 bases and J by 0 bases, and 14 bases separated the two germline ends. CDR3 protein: CASSLAPLSRMNTEAFF. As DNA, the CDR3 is TGTGCCAGCAGCTTAGCGCCTTTGTCGAGGATGAACACTGAAGCTTTCTTT. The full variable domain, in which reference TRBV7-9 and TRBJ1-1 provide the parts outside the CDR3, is DTGVSQNPRHKITKRGQNVTFRCDPISEHNRLYWYRQTLGQGPEFLTYFQNEAQLEKSRLLSDRFSAERPKGSFSTLEIQRTEQGDSAMYLCASSLAPLSRMNTEAFFGQGTRLTVV.

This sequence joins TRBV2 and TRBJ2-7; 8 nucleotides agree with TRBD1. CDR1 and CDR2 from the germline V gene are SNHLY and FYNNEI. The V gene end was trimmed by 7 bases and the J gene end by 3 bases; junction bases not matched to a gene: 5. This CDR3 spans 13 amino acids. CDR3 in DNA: TGTGCCAGCAATAGGGGACAGGACTACGAGCAGTACTTC. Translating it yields CASNRGQDYEQYF.

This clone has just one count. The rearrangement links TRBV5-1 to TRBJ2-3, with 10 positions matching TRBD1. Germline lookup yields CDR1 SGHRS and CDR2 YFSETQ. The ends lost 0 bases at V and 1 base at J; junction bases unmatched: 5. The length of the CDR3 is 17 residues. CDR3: CASSLEFGTGGTDTQYF. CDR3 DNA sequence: TGCGCCAGCAGCTTGGAGTTTGGGACAGGGGGCACAGATACGCAGTATTTT.

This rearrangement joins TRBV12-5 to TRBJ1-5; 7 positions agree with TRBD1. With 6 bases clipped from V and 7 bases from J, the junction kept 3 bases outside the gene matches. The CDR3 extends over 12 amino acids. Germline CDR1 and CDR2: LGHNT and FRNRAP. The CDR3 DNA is TGTGCTAGTGGCCGGGACAGACAGCCCCAGCATTTT. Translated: CASGRDRQPQHF.

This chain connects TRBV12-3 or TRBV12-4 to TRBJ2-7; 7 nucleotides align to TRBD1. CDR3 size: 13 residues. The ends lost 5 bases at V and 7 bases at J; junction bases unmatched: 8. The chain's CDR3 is CASSPGTADEQYF. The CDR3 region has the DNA TGTGCCAGCAGTCCCGGGACAGCTGATGAGCAGTACTTC.

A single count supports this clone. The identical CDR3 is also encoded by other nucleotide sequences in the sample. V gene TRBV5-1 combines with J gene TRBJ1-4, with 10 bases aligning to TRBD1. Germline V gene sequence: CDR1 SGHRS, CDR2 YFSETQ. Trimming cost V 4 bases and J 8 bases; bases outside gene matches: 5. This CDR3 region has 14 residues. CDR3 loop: CASSLGQGSEKLFF. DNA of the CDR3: TGCGCCAGCAGCCTGGGACAGGGGAGCGAAAAACTGTTTTTT.

In DNA, the CDR3 is TGTGCCAGCAGCCCGGGACAGGGGGTAAGAGAGACCCAGTACTTC. Amino acids: CASSPGQGVRETQYF. The chain recombines TRBV5-4 with TRBJ2-5; 11 positions match TRBD1. Germline V gene lookup returns CDR1 SGHNT and CDR2 YYREEE (reference sequence). The V segment lost 4 bases and the J segment 4 bases; nucleotides outside the gene matches: 6. This CDR3 spans 15 amino acids.

In DNA, the CDR3 is TGTGCAAGTCGCTTAATCGGCGGGAGCGGTACCGGGGAGCTGTTTTTT. It encodes CASRLIGGSGTGELFF. The rearrangement uses TRBV12-2 and TRBJ2-2; the table's TRBD2 call for D was not verified on the DNA. TRBV12-2 is a recognized pseudogene. The CDR3 extends over 16 amino acids.

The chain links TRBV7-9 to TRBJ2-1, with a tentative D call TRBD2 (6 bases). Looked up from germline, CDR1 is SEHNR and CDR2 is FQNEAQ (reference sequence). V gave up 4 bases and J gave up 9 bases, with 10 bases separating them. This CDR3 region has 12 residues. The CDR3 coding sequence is TGTGCCAGCAGCTCCGGGCGGGGTGAGCAGTTCTTC. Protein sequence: CASSSGRGEQFF.

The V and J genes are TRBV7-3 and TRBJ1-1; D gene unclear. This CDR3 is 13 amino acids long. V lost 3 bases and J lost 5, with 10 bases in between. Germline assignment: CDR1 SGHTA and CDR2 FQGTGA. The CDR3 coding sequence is TGTGCCAGCAGCTTTGGCGGGGAAACTGAAGCTTTCTTT. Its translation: CASSFGGETEAFF. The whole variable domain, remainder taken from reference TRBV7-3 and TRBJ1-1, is GAGVSQTPSNKVTEKGKYVELRCDPISGHTALYWYRQSLGQGPEFLIYFQGTGAADDSGLPNDRFFAVRPEGSVSTLKIQRTERGDSAVYLCASSFGGETEAFFGQGTRLTVV.

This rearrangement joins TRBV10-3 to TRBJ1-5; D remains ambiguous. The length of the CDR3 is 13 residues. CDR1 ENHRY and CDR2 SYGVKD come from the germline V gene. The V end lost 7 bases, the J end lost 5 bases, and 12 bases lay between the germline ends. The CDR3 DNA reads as TGTGCCATCACCGACCGCCGGGATCAGCCCCAGCATTTT. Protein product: CAITDRRDQPQHF.